This T cell receptor (beta chain) was recorded in a study (dated by TCRdb to 2013 to 2016). With regard to the full study: Whether tumor-infiltrating Tregs in breast cancer are recruited from blood Tregs or converted in situ from other CD4+ T cell subsets was tested.

Full-length TCR variable regions were amplified by 5' RACE PCR with constant-region reverse primers, and semi-nested PCR with Nested Universal Primer A was subsequently performed. The ReliaPrep RNA Cell Miniprep System was used to extract total RNA, which was then reverse transcribed into 5'RACE-ready cDNA with the SMARTer RACE 5'/3' Kit. Multiplex adaptors were used to barcode full-length TCR alpha and beta libraries, and the barcoded libraries were sequenced on an Illumina MiSeq. The original pipeline was this. For each of nine subset-tissue groups, sequencing data from the five patients were combined, and the groups were compared by unsupervised clustering of TCR gene usage. The Morisita-Horn index, with shared sequences weighted by their contribution to each repertoire, was used to calculate repertoire similarity. Through fastp at Q25 and MiXCR, TCRdb rebuilt clones from the public reads, retaining in-frame beta chains. Rows matching on CDR3 protein sequence are summarized as one entry with the most common DNA and genes. TCRdb's processing, not the study's, gives the V and J calls here. The sample table records some 60,000 distinct CDR3 sequences; around 30% of these occur just once. About 2.3% of the sample is held by the ten biggest clonotypes.

The Miltenyi Naive CD4+ T Cell Isolation kit was used to purify naive CD4+ T cells, and CD25 microbeads were used to remove Tregs. Tregs, naive and memory CD4+ T cells from tumor, blood and ipsilateral draining lymph nodes of 5 or 6 breast cancer patients underwent full-length TCR alpha and beta sequencing. Tumor tissue and lymph nodes from ipsilateral axillary dissection were perfused with PBS, minced and digested with collagenase I and hyaluronidase. FACS confirmed that the sorted cell populations were more than 90% pure. General findings and caveats noted by the study authors: The validation in the larger cohort was limited to a single TCR beta V-J rearrangement instead of whole repertoires. The greatest overlap of tumor-infiltrating Treg TCR alpha and beta sequences was with tumor naive CD4+ T cells, followed next by blood naive CD4+ T cells. In terms of TCR gene usage, tumor memory CD4+ T cells clustered together with blood and lymph node memory CD4+ cells, as well as with lymph node naive CD4+ cells.

About this clonotype: Which antigen it targets is not known. One end of the junction varies from germline; a read error may be responsible.

The germline V gene supplies CDR1 SQVTM and CDR2 ANQGSEA. The CDR3 holds 15 amino acids from the cysteine to the phenylalanine. This entry keeps only the CDR3 DNA: 45 bases, framed from base 1. This sequence uses TRBV29-1 and TRBJ2-3, with the D call tentatively TRBD1 or TRBD2, each fitting 6 bases. The sequence was obtained from a female donor with breast cancer. The sequenced material came from tumor-infiltrating naive CD4+ T cells sorted from the breast tumor. The label giving this sample's cell subset or site can be read as: naive CD4+ T cells, CD4+CD45RA+CD25-. In nucleotides, the sequence is TGCCGCGTTGTTGGGGCCCCGGGGGCCACAGATGCGCAGTATTTT. Translated, it reads CRVVGAPGATDAQYF.